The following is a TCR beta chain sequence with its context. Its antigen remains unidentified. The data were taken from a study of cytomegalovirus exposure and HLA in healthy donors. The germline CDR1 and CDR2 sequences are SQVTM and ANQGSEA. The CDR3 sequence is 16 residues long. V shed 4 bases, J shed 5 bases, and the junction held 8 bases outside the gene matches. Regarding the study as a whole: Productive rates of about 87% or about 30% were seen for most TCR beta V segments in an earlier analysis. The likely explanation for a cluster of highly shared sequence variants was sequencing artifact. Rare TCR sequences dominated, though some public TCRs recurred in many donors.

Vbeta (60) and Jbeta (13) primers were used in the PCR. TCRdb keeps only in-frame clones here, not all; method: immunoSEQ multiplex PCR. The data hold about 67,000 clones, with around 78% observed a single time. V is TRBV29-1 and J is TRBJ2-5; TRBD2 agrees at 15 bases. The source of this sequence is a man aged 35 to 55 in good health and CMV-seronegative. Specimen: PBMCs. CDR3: CSVAKGLAGGAETQYF. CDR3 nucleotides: TGCAGCGTTGCGAAGGGACTAGCGGGGGGTGCGGAGACCCAGTACTTC.